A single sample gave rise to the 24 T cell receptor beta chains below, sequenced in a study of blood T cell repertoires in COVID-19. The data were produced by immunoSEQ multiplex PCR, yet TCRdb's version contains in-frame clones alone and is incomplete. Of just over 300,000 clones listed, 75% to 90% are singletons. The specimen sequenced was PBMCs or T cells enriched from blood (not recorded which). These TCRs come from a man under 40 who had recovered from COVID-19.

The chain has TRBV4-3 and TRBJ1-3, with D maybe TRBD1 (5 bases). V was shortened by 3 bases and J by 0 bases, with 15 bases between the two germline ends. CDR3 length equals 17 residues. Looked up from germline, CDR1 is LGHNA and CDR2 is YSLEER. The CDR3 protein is CASSQKTTAASGNTIYF. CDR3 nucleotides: TGCGCCAGCAGCCAGAAAACGACAGCTGCCTCTGGAAACACCATATATTTT.

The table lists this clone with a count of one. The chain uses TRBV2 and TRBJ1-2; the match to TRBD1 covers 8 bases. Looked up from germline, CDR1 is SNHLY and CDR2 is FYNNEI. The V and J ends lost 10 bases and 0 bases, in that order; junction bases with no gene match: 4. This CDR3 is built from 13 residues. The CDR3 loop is CANPTGANYGYTF. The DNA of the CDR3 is TGTGCCAACCCGACAGGGGCTAACTATGGCTACACCTTC.

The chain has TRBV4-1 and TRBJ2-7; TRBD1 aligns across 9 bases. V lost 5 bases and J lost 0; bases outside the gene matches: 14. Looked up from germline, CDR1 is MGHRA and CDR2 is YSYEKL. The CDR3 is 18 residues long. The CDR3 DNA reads TGCGCCAGCAGCGCCCTTCCCCCGGGACAGGGACACTCCTACGAGCAGTACTTC. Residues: CASSALPPGQGHSYEQYF.

CDR3 residues: CASSMGGNTGELFF. CDR3 coding DNA: TGTGCCAGTAGTATGGGAGGGAACACCGGGGAGCTGTTTTTT. This chain uses TRBV19 with TRBJ2-2; the D gene is possibly TRBD2 (6 bases). In germline, CDR1 is LNHDA, CDR2 SQIVND (reference sequence). The ends were cut back, 3 bases at V and 1 base at J, with 6 bases in the middle. The CDR3 has 14 amino acids. Supplemented by reference TRBV19 and TRBJ2-2, the full variable domain reads DGGITQSPKYLFRKEGQNVTLSCEQNLNHDAMYWYRQDPGQGLRLIYYSQIVNDFQKGDIAEGYSVSREKKESFPLTVTSAQKNPTAFYLCASSMGGNTGELFFGEGSRLTVL.

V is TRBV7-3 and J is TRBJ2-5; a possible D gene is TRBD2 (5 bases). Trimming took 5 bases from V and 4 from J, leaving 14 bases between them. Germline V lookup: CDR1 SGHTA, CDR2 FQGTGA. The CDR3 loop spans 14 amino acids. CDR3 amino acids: CASSLPGLGETQYF. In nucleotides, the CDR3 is TGTGCCAGCAGCCTGCCGGGGTTGGGAGAGACCCAGTACTTC.

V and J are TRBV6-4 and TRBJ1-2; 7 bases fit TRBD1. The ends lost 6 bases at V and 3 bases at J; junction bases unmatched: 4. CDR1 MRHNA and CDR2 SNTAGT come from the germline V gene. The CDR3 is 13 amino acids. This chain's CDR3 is CASRNRGDYGYTF. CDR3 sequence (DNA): TGTGCCAGCAGGAACAGGGGTGACTATGGCTACACCTTC.

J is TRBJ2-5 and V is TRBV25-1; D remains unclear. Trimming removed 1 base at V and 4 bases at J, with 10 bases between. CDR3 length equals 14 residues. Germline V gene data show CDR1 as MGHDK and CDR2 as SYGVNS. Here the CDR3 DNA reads TGTGCCAGCAGTGAATCGGTCTTTGGAGAGACCCAGTACTTC. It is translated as CASSESVFGETQYF.

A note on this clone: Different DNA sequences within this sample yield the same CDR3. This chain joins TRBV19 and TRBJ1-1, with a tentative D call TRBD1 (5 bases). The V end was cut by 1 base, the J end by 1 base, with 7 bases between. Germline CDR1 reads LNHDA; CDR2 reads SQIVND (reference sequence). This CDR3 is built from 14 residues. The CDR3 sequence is CASSIGRGNTEAFF. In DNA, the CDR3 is TGTGCCAGTAGTATAGGGAGGGGGAACACTGAAGCTTTCTTT.

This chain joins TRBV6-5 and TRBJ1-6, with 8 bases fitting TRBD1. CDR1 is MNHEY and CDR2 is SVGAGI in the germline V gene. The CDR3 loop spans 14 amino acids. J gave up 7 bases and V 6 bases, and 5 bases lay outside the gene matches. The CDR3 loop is CASSPGQENSPLHF. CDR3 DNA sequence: TGTGCCAGCAGCCCGGGACAGGAGAATTCACCCCTCCACTTT.

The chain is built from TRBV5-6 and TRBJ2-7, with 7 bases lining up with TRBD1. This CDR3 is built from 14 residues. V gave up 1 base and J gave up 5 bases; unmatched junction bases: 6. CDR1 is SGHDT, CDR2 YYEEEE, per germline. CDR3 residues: CASSLSRGFNEQYF. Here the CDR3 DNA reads TGTGCCAGCAGCTTGTCCAGGGGGTTCAACGAGCAGTACTTC.

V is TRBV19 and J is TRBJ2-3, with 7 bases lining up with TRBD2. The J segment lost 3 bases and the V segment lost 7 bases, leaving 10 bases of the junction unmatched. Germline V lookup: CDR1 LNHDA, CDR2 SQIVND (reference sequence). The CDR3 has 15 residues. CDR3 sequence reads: CASNPGLTLTDTQYF. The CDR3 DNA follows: TGTGCCAGTAATCCGGGACTAACTCTTACAGATACGCAGTATTTT.

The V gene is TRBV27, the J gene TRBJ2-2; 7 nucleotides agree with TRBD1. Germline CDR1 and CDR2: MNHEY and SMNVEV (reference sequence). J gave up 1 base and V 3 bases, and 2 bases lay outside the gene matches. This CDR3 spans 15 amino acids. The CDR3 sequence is CASSLRGLNTGELFF. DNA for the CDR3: TGTGCCAGCAGTTTGAGGGGGCTGAACACCGGGGAGCTGTTTTTT.

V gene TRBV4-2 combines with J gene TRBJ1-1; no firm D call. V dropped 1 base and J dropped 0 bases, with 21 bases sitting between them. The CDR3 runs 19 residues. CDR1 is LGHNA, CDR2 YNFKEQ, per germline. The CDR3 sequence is CASSQGWFWQAGMNTEAFF. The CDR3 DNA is TGTGCCAGCAGCCAAGGGTGGTTTTGGCAGGCGGGAATGAACACTGAAGCTTTCTTT.

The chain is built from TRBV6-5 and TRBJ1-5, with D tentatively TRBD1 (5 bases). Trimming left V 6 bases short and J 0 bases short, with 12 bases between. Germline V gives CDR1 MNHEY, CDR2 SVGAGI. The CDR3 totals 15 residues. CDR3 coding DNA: TGTGCCAGCAGCCTGGGACTCTATAGCAATCAGCCCCAGCATTTT. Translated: CASSLGLYSNQPQHF.

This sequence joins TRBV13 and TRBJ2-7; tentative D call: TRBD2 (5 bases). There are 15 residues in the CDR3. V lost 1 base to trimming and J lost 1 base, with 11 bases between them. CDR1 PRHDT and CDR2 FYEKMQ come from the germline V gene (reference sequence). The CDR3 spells CASSLDPRRSYEQYF. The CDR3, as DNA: TGTGCCAGCAGCTTAGATCCCAGGAGGTCCTACGAGCAGTACTTC.

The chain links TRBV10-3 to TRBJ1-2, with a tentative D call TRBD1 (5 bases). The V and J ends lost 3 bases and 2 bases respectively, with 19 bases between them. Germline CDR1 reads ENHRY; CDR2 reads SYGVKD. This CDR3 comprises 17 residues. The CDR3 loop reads CAISEIPGRQRNYGYTF. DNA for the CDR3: TGTGCCATCAGTGAAATTCCGGGCCGACAGCGAAACTATGGCTACACCTTC.

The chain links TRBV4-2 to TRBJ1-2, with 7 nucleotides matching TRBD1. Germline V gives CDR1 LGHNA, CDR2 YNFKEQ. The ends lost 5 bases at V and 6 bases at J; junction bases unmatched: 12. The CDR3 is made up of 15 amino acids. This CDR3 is CASSMKQLDRNGYTF. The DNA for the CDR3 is TGTGCCAGCAGCATGAAACAATTGGACAGGAATGGCTACACCTTC.

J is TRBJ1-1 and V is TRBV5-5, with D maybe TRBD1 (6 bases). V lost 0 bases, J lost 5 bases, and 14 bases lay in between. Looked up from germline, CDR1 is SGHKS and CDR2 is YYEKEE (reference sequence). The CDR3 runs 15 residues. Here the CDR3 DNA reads TGTGCCAGCAGCTTGGAGGCAGGGGTATGGACTGAAGCTTTCTTT. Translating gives CASSLEAGVWTEAFF.

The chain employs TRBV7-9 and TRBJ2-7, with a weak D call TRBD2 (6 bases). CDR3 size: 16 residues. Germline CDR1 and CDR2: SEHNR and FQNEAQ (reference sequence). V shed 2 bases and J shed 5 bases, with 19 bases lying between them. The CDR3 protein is CASSLQLAISFHEQYF. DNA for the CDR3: TGTGCCAGCAGCTTACAACTAGCAATTTCGTTCCACGAGCAGTACTTC.

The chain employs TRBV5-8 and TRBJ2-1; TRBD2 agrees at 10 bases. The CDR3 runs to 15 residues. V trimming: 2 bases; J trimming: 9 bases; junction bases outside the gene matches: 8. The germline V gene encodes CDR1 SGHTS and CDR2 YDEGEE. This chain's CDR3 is CASSLELAGRSEQFF. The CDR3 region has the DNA TGTGCCAGCAGCTTAGAACTAGCGGGGAGAAGTGAGCAGTTCTTC.

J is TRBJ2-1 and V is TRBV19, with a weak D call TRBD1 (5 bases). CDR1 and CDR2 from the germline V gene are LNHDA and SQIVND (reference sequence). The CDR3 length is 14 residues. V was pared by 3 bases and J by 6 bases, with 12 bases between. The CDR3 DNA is TGTGCCAGTAGTATTGCCCCCCAGGGCAATGAGCAGTTCTTC. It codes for CASSIAPQGNEQFF. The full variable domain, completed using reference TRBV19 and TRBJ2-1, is DGGITQSPKYLFRKEGQNVTLSCEQNLNHDAMYWYRQDPGQGLRLIYYSQIVNDFQKGDIAEGYSVSREKKESFPLTVTSAQKNPTAFYLCASSIAPQGNEQFFGPGTRLTVL.

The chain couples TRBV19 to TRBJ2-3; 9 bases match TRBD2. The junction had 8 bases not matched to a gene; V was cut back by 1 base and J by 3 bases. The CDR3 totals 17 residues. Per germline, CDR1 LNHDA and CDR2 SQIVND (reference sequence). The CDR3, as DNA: TGTGCCAGTAGTATAGCTAGGCGGGGGGGCCGGACAGATACGCAGTATTTT. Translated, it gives CASSIARRGGRTDTQYF.

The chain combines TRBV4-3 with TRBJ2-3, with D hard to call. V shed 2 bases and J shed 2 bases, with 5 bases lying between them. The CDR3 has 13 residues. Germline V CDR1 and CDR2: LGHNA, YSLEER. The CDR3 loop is CASSQTATDTQYF. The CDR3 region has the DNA TGCGCCAGCAGCCAAACAGCCACAGATACGCAGTATTTT.

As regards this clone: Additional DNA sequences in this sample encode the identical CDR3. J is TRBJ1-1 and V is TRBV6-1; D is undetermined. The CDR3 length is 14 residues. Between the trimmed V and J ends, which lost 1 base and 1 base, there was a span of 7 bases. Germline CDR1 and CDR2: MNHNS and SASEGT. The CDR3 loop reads CASSEDRQNTEAFF. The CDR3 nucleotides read TGTGCCAGCAGTGAAGATAGACAGAACACTGAAGCTTTCTTT.